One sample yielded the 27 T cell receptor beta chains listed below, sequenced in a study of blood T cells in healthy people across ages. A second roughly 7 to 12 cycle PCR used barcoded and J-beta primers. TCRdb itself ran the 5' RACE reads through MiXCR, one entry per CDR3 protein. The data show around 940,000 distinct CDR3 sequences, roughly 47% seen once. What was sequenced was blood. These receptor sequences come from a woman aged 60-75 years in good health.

The CDR3: CASEPVATNEKLFF. DNA of the CDR3: TGTGCCAGCGAGCCGGTTGCAACTAATGAAAAACTGTTTTTT. The V and J genes are TRBV6-1 and TRBJ1-4, with no clear D. V gave up 8 bases and J gave up 0 bases, with 10 bases separating them. The CDR3 sequence is 14 residues long. In germline, CDR1 is MNHNS, CDR2 SASEGT.

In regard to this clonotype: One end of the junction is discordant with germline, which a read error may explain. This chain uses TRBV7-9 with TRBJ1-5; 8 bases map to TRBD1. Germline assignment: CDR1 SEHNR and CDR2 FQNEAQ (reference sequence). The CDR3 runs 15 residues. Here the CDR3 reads CASSSRQGKDQPRHF. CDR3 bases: TGTGCCAGCAGCTCCAGACAGGGGAAAGATCAGCCCCGGCATTTT.

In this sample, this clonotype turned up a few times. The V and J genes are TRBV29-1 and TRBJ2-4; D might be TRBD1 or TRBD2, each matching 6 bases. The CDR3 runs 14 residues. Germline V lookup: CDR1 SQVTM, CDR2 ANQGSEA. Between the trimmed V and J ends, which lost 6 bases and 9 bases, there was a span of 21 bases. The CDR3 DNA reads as TGCAGCGTCAACCCTTCGTCGGGGGCGGGCATTCAGTACTTC. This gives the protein CSVNPSSGAGIQYF.

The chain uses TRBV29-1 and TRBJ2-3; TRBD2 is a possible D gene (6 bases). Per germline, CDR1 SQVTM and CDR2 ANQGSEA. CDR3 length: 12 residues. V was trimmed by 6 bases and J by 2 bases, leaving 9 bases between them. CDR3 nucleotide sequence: TGCAGCGTCCAGGACTACACAGATACGCAGTATTTT. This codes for CSVQDYTDTQYF.

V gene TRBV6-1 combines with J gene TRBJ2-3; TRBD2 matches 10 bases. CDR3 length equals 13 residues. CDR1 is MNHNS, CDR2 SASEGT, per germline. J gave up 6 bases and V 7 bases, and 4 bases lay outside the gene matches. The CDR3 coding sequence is TGTGCCAGCAAAGCGGGAGGGGGGGATACGCAGTATTTT. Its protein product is CASKAGGGDTQYF.

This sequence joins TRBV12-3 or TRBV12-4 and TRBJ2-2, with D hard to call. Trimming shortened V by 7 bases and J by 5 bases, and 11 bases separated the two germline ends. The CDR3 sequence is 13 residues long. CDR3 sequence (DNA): TGTGCCAGCATTCACCTGAGTACCGGGGAGCTGTTTTTT. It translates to CASIHLSTGELFF.

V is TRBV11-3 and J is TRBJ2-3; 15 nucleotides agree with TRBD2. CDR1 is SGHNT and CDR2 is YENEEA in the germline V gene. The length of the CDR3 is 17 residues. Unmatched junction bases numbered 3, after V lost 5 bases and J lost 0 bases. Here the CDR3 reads CASSAGLAGGSTDTQYF. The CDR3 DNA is TGTGCCAGCAGCGCGGGACTAGCGGGAGGAAGCACAGATACGCAGTATTTT.

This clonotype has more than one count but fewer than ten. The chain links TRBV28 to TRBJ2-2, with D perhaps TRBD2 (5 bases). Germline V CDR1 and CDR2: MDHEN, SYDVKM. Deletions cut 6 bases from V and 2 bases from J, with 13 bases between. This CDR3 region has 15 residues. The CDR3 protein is CASSLGLLNTGELFF. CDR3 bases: TGTGCCAGCAGCCTAGGACTGCTTAACACCGGGGAGCTGTTTTTT.

CDR3 region: CASSPRLTSEYEQYF. Written as DNA, the CDR3 is TGTGCCAGCAGCCCCCGATTGACTAGCGAATACGAGCAGTACTTC. This chain links TRBV7-9 with TRBJ2-7; 8 bases are a match to TRBD2. Germline V CDR1 and CDR2: SEHNR, FQNEAQ (reference sequence). The length of the CDR3 is 15 residues. V gave up 5 bases and J gave up 4 bases; unmatched junction bases: 10.

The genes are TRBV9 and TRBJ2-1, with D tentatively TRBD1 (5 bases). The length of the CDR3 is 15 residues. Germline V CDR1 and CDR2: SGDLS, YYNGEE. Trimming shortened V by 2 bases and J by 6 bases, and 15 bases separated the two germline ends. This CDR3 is CASSVRQLGSNEQFF. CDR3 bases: TGTGCCAGCAGCGTCCGACAGTTAGGTTCCAATGAGCAGTTCTTC. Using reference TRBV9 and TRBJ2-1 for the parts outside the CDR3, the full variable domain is DSGVTQTPKHLITATGQRVTLRCSPRSGDLSVYWYQQSLDQGLQFLIQYYNGEERAKGNILERFSAQQFPDLHSELNLSSLELGDSALYFCASSVRQLGSNEQFFGPGTRLTVL.

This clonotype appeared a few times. The CDR3 is CASSFTTGRGNEQYF. As DNA, the CDR3 is TGTGCCAGCAGCTTTACCACGGGGAGGGGGAACGAGCAGTACTTC. This sequence joins TRBV11-2 and TRBJ2-7, with a weak D call TRBD2 (7 bases). From germline, CDR1 is SGHAT and CDR2 FQNNGV. This CDR3 spans 15 amino acids. With 3 bases removed from V and 5 bases from J, the gap between germline ends came to 17 bases.

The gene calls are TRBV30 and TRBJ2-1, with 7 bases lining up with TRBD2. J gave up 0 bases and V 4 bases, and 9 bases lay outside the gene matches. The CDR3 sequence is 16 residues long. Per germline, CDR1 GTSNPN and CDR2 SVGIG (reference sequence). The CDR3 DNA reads TGTGCCTGGAAAGCTAGGCGCGGGAGCTCCTACAATGAGCAGTTCTTC. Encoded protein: CAWKARRGSSYNEQFF.

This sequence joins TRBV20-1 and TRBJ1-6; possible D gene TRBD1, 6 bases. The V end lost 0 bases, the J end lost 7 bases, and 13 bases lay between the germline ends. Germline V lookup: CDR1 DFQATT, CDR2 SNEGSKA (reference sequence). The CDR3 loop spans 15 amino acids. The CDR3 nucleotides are TGCAGTGCTAGAGATCGTCGAGGGGGGAATTCACCCCTCCACTTT. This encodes CSARDRRGGNSPLHF.

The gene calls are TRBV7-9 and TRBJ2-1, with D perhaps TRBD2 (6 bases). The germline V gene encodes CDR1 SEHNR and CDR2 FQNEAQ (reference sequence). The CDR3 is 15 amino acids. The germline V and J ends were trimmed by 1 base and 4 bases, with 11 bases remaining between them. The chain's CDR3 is CASSLGRGTYNEQFF. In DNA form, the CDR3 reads TGTGCCAGCAGCTTAGGGAGGGGAACATACAATGAGCAGTTCTTC.

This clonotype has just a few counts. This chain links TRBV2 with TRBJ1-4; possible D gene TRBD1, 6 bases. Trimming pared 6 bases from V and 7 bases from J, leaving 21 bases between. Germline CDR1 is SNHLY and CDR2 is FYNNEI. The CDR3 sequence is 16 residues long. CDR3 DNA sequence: TGTGCCAGCAGCGCTACCCTGGACAGTGGAGGTGAAAAACTGTTTTTT. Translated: CASSATLDSGGEKLFF.

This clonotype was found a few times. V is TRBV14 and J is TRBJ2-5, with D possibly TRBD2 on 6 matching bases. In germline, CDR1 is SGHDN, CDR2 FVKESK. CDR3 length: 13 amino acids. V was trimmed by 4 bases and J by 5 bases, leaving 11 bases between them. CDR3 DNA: TGTGCCAGCAGCCGACTAGGCAGGGAGACCCAGTACTTC. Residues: CASSRLGRETQYF. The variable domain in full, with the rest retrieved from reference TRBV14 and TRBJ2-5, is EAGVTQFPSHSVIEKGQTVTLRCDPISGHDNLYWYRRVMGKEIKFLLHFVKESKQDESGMPNNRFLAERTGGTYSTLKVQPAELEDSGVYFCASSRLGRETQYFGPGTRLLVL.

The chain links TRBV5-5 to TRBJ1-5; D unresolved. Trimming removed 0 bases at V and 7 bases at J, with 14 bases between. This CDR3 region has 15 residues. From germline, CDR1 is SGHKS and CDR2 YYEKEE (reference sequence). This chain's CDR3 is CASSLASSDSQPQHF. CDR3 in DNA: TGTGCCAGCAGCTTGGCCAGCTCAGACTCCCAGCCCCAGCATTTT.

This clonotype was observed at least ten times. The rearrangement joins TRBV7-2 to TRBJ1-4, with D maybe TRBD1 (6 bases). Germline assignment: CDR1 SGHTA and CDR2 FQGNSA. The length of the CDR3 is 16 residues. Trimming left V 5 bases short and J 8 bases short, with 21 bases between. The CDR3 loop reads CASSPNPQGLKEKLFF. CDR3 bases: TGTGCCAGCAGCCCGAATCCCCAGGGGCTGAAGGAAAAACTGTTTTTT.

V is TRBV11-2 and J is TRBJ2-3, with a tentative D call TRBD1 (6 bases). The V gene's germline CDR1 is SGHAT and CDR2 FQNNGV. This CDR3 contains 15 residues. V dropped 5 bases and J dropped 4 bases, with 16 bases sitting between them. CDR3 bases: TGTGCCAGCAGCCAAGGGGGACGACAGGCAGATACGCAGTATTTT. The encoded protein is CASSQGGRQADTQYF.

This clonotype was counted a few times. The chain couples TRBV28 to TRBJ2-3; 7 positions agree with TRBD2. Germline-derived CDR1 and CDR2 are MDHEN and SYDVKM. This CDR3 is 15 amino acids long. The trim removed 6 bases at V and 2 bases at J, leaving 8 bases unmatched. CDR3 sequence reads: CASSPDAGDTDTQYF. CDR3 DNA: TGTGCCAGCAGCCCTGATGCGGGAGACACAGATACGCAGTATTTT.

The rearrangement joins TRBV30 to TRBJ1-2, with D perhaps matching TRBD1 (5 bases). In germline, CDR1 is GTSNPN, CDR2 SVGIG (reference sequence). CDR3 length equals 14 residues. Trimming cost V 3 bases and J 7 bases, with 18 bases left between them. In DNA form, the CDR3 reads TGTGCCTGGAGGGGGGACTCCGCGGTGAGTGGCTACACCTTC. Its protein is CAWRGDSAVSGYTF.

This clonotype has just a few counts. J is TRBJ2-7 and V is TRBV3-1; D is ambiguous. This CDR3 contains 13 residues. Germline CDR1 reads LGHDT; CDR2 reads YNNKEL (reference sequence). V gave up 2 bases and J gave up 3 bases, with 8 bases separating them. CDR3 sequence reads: CASSQTRGYEQYF. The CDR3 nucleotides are TGTGCCAGCAGCCAAACCCGCGGCTACGAGCAGTACTTC.

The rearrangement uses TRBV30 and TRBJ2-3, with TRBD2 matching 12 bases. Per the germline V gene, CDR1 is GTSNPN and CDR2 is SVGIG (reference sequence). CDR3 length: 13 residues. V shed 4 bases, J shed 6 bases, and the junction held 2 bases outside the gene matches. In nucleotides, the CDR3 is TGTGCCTGGACTAGCGGGAGGGCCGATACGCAGTATTTT. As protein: CAWTSGRADTQYF.

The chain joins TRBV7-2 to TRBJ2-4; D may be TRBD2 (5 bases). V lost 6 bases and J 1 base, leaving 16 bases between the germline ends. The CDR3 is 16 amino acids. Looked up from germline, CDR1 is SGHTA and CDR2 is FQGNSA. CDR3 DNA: TGTGCCAGCAGGTCCGGGCCGGGGTCCGCCAAAAACATTCAGTACTTC. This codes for CASRSGPGSAKNIQYF.

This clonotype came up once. CDR3 in DNA: TGCAGTGCTAGACCACTTGAACCTAGACGGGAGGGGACTCTGGAGACCCAGTACTTC. It encodes CSARPLEPRREGTLETQYF. The V call is TRBV20-1, the J call TRBJ2-5; 8 positions agree with TRBD2. The CDR3 length is 19 residues. CDR1 and CDR2 from the germline V gene are DFQATT and SNEGSKA (reference sequence). The V segment lost 2 bases and the J segment 5 bases; nucleotides outside the gene matches: 22.

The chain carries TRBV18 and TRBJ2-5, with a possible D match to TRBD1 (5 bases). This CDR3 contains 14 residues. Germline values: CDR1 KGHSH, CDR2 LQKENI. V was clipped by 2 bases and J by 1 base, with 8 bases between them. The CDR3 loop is CASSPGAGQETQYF. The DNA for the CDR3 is TGTGCCAGCTCACCAGGGGCTGGCCAAGAGACCCAGTACTTC.

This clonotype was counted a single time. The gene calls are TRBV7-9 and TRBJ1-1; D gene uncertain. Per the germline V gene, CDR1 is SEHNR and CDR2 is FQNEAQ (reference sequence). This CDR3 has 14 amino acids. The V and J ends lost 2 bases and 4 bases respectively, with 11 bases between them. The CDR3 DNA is TGTGCCAGCAGCTTAAGTAGCCGGTTCACTGAAGCTTTCTTT. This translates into CASSLSSRFTEAFF. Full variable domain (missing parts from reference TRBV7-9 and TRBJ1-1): DTGVSQNPRHKITKRGQNVTFRCDPISEHNRLYWYRQTLGQGPEFLTYFQNEAQLEKSRLLSDRFSAERPKGSFSTLEIQRTEQGDSAMYLCASSLSSRFTEAFFGQGTRLTVV.